The 18 T cell receptor beta chains given below trace back to one sample, sequenced in a study of radiotherapy plus CTLA-4 blockade in lung cancer. Repertoires were generated with immunoSEQ multiplex PCR, while TCRdb's copy carries only in-frame clones and drops some. The sample consists of around 130,000 clones, 75% to 90% of them appearing once. Sequenced material: peripheral blood, taken from a patient treated with radiotherapy plus ipilimumab. These receptors were collected from a human donor with non-small cell lung cancer that progressed on radiotherapy plus ipilimumab.

The chain couples TRBV18 to TRBJ1-1, with 8 positions matching TRBD1. The germline V gene has CDR1 KGHSH and CDR2 LQKENI. CDR3 length: 17 amino acids. V lost 3 bases and J lost 2; bases outside the gene matches: 11. CDR3 loop: CASSPRALQGVNTEAFF. CDR3 sequence (DNA): TGTGCCAGCTCACCGAGGGCCTTACAGGGGGTTAACACTGAAGCTTTCTTT.

This chain joins TRBV14 and TRBJ2-1; a possible D gene is TRBD2 (6 bases). V was cut by 3 bases and J by 8 bases, with 11 bases left in between. Germline V CDR1 and CDR2: SGHDN, FVKESK. The CDR3 is 13 residues long. The CDR3 DNA sequence: TGTGCCAGCAGCCAGGCAGGAGGGTATGAGCAGTTCTTC. It translates to CASSQAGGYEQFF.

The rearrangement links TRBV5-4 to TRBJ2-2, with no clear D. The CDR3 covers 13 residues. Germline loops: CDR1 SGHNT, CDR2 YYREEE (reference sequence). V was clipped by 5 bases and J by 4 bases, with 9 bases between them. CDR3 amino acids: CASRQQGTGELFF. The DNA of the CDR3 is TGTGCCAGCAGACAACAAGGCACCGGGGAGCTGTTTTTT.

V and J are TRBV27 and TRBJ1-5; the match to TRBD1 covers 10 bases. The junction had 10 bases not matched to a gene; V was cut back by 8 bases and J by 0 bases. CDR3 length: 17 residues. CDR1 and CDR2 from the germline V gene are MNHEY and SMNVEV (reference sequence). DNA for the CDR3: TGTGCCAGCCAGCGGGACAGGGGAATCAATAGCAATCAGCCCCAGCATTTT. Translated, it gives CASQRDRGINSNQPQHF.

This clone has more than one count but fewer than ten. J is TRBJ1-4 and V is TRBV19; D remains ambiguous. The CDR3 loop spans 15 amino acids. Germline V gives CDR1 LNHDA, CDR2 SQIVND (reference sequence). V gave up 4 bases and J gave up 5 bases, with 14 bases separating them. Here the CDR3 reads CASSSMGSSNEKLFF. The CDR3 region has the DNA TGTGCCAGTAGTAGTATGGGGAGTTCGAATGAAAAACTGTTTTTT. Based on the CDR3 plus reference TRBV19 and TRBJ1-4, the full variable domain is DGGITQSPKYLFRKEGQNVTLSCEQNLNHDAMYWYRQDPGQGLRLIYYSQIVNDFQKGDIAEGYSVSREKKESFPLTVTSAQKNPTAFYLCASSSMGSSNEKLFFGSGTQLSVL.

The rearrangement links TRBV2 to TRBJ2-5; maybe TRBD2 (5 bases). The germline CDR1 and CDR2 sequences are SNHLY and FYNNEI. CDR3 length equals 14 residues. The V gene lost 1 base and the J gene lost 1 base, with 7 bases spanning the gap. The CDR3 sequence is CASSEGLAQETQYF. The CDR3 nucleotides are TGTGCCAGCAGTGAAGGGCTAGCCCAAGAGACCCAGTACTTC.

This chain uses TRBV18 with TRBJ2-1; unclear D gene. Germline V lookup: CDR1 KGHSH, CDR2 LQKENI. This CDR3 is built from 13 residues. Trimming removed 3 bases from V and 8 bases from J, with 11 bases in between. Here the CDR3 DNA reads TGTGCCAGCTCACCGAGTCAGAGCGATGAGCAGTTCTTC. As protein: CASSPSQSDEQFF.

V is TRBV7-8 and J is TRBJ1-2; 9 bases line up with TRBD1. The CDR3 runs to 16 residues. The germline gives CDR1 SGHVS, CDR2 FQNEAQ. Trimming cost V 0 bases and J 2 bases; bases outside gene matches: 4. CDR3 DNA: TGTGCCAGCAGCTTAGCGAGGGACAGGGCAAACTATGGCTACACCTTC. Amino acid sequence: CASSLARDRANYGYTF.

The chain joins TRBV11-2 to TRBJ1-1; maybe TRBD1 (5 bases). The V gene's germline CDR1 is SGHAT and CDR2 FQNNGV. V was shortened by 3 bases and J by 11 bases, with 13 bases between the two germline ends. This CDR3 has 12 residues. Here the CDR3 reads CASSFSEGSAFF. CDR3 DNA: TGTGCCAGCAGCTTTAGTGAGGGGAGCGCTTTCTTT.

In DNA, the CDR3 is TGTGCCAGCAGCCGGCTAGCGGGACCTTCCTACGAGCAGTACTTC. As protein: CASSRLAGPSYEQYF. This chain links TRBV27 with TRBJ2-7; 9 bases agree with TRBD2. The germline V gene encodes CDR1 MNHEY and CDR2 SMNVEV (reference sequence). The CDR3 has 15 residues. J was trimmed by 1 base and V by 6 bases; bases with no gene match: 7.

The V and J genes are TRBV6-5 and TRBJ1-5; no definite D call. Germline V gene sequence: CDR1 MNHEY, CDR2 SVGAGI. V was cut by 4 bases and J by 5 bases, with 9 bases left in between. The CDR3 totals 13 residues. CDR3 amino acids: CASSSRIDQPQHF. The CDR3 region has the DNA TGTGCCAGCAGTTCCAGGATCGATCAGCCCCAGCATTTT.

The chain links TRBV11-3 to TRBJ1-3; tentative D call: TRBD1 (5 bases). Deletions cut 7 bases from V and 1 base from J, with 8 bases between. The CDR3 sequence is 13 residues long. The germline V gene has CDR1 SGHNT and CDR2 YENEEA. The CDR3 nucleotides read TGTGCCAGCAACCCAGGGTCTGGAAACACCATATATTTT. Its protein is CASNPGSGNTIYF.

This chain links TRBV7-9 with TRBJ2-2; unclear D gene. There are 14 residues in the CDR3. Trimming pared 5 bases from V and 6 bases from J, leaving 13 bases between. Germline CDR1 reads SEHNR; CDR2 reads FQNEAQ (reference sequence). The CDR3 region has the DNA TGTGCCAGCAGCCTGGGTCCGAGTGCCGGGGAGCTGTTTTTT. It specifies CASSLGPSAGELFF.

This chain connects TRBV5-1 to TRBJ1-4; the match to TRBD1 covers 10 bases. CDR1 and CDR2 from the germline V gene are SGHRS and YFSETQ. This CDR3 has 14 amino acids. The V gene end was trimmed by 2 bases and the J gene end by 7 bases; junction bases not matched to a gene: 2. The CDR3 region has the DNA TGCGCCAGCAGCTTAAGACAGGGGGCTGAAAAACTGTTTTTT. Translated, it gives CASSLRQGAEKLFF.

V and J are TRBV6-6 and TRBJ2-3; D assignment may be TRBD1 or TRBD2 (6 bases each). Germline V gene lookup returns CDR1 MNHNY and CDR2 SVGAGI (reference sequence). V lost 2 bases and J lost 4, with 7 bases in between. CDR3 length: 13 amino acids. DNA for the CDR3: TGTGCCAGCAGTTACAGGGGGGCAGATACGCAGTATTTT. Protein product: CASSYRGADTQYF.

The chain joins TRBV11-3 to TRBJ2-2; D possibly corresponds to TRBD1 (5 bases). The CDR3 extends over 17 amino acids. Germline V CDR1 and CDR2: SGHNT, YENEEA. Trimming took off 4 bases at V and 2 bases at J, with 17 bases between the two ends. CDR3 sequence (DNA): TGTGCCAGCAGCTGGGGCGGTCTGGTGGATAACACCGGGGAGCTGTTTTTT. Residues: CASSWGGLVDNTGELFF. The full variable domain, in which reference TRBV11-3 and TRBJ2-2 provide the parts outside the CDR3, is EAGVVQSPRYKIIEKKQPVAFWCNPISGHNTLYWYLQNLGQGPELLIRYENEEAVDDSQLPKDRFSAERLKGVDSTLKIQPAELGDSAVYLCASSWGGLVDNTGELFFGEGSRLTVL.

This clone was seen a handful of times. CDR3 sequence: CASSEEQRLNNEQFF. CDR3 in DNA: TGCGCCAGCAGTGAAGAGCAGCGCCTCAACAATGAGCAGTTCTTC. This chain joins TRBV10-2 and TRBJ2-1, with D unresolved. This CDR3 comprises 15 residues. Germline assignment: CDR1 WSHSY and CDR2 SAAADI. V gave up 3 bases and J gave up 5 bases, with 14 bases separating them.

The J gene is TRBJ2-5, the V gene TRBV29-1, with 10 bases fitting TRBD2. The V and J ends lost 5 bases and 5 bases, in that order; junction bases with no gene match: 8. This CDR3 is built from 14 residues. From germline, CDR1 is SQVTM and CDR2 ANQGSEA. The CDR3 nucleotides read TGCAGCGTTAGAGAGCGGGAGGGCCGGGAGACCCAGTACTTC. Protein product: CSVREREGRETQYF.